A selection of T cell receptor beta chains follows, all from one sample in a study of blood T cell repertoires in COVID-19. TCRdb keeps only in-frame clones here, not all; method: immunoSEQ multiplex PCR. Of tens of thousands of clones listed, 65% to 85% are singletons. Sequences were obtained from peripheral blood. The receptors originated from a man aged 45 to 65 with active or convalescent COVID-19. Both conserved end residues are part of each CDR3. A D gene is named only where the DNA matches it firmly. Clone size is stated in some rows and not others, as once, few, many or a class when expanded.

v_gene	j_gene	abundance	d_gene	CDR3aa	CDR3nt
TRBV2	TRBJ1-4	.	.	CASIRTDGEKLFF	TGTGCCAGCATAAGGACAGATGGGGAAAAACTGTTTTTT
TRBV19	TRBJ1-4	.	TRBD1	CASRRSGQATTNEKLFF	TGTGCCAGTAGGAGATCCGGACAGGCGACAACTAATGAAAAACTGTTTTTT
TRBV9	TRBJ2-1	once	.	CASSPKREWSSEQFF	TGTGCCAGCAGCCCCAAACGGGAGTGGAGTAGTGAGCAGTTCTTC
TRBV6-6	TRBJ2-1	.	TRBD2	CASGKRGVRNEQFF	TGTGCCAGCGGCAAGCGGGGGGTCCGCAATGAGCAGTTCTTC
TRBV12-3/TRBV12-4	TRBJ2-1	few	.	CASRQGSYNEQFF	TGTGCCAGCCGGCAGGGATCCTACAATGAGCAGTTCTTC
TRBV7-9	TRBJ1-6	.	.	CASGGNSPLHF	TGTGCCAGCGGAGGGAATTCACCCCTCCACTTT
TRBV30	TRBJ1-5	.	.	CAWSVAGSGNQPQHF	TGTGCCTGGAGTGTAGCGGGAAGTGGCAATCAGCCCCAGCATTTT
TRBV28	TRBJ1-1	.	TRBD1	CASSSTGGAITEAFF	TGTGCCAGCAGTTCGACAGGGGGCGCTATCACTGAAGCTTTCTTT
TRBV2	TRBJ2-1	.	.	CASSEEWGVF	TGTGCCAGCAGTGAGGAGTGGGGCGTCTTC
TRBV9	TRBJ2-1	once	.	CASSWSGDEQFF	TGTGCCAGCAGCTGGTCGGGGGATGAGCAGTTCTTC